Presented here are 31 T cell receptor beta chains from one specimen sequenced in a study of T-cell reconstitution after alpha-beta-depleted transplantation in children. Molecular barcoding with unique molecular identifiers was used for the TCRbeta library. TCRdb re-called the PCR reads through MiXCR, storing one row per CDR3 protein. The sample has around 410,000 distinct CDR3 sequences, about a tenth seen once; the top ten hold 4.5% to 7%. The material sequenced was PBMCs from the stem cell graft donor, taken from the stem cell graft. These TCRs come from a human donor who donated a stem cell graft to a child with acute myeloid leukemia.

This clonotype was seen a few times. The genes are TRBV12-3 or TRBV12-4 and TRBJ1-1; 7 bases align to TRBD1. The length of the CDR3 is 15 residues. V shed 5 bases and J 1 base; nucleotides not matched to a gene: 7. CDR3 nucleotides: TGTGCCAGCAGTCCGAGTCACAGGGGGAACACTGAAGCTTTCTTT. Encoded protein: CASSPSHRGNTEAFF.

The chain joins TRBV3-1 to TRBJ2-5, with D perhaps TRBD1 or TRBD2 (6 bases each). The CDR3 spans 13 residues. Germline V gene sequence: CDR1 LGHDT, CDR2 YNNKEL (reference sequence). The V end was cut by 7 bases, the J end by 5 bases, with 14 bases between. CDR3 DNA sequence: TGTGCCAGCAACCTAAGGGGGGAGGAGACCCAGTACTTC. Amino acid sequence: CASNLRGEETQYF.

The CDR3, as DNA: TGTGCCAGCAGTGATGCAACAGATCATAGCAATCAGCCCCAGCATTTT. Translated: CASSDATDHSNQPQHF. V gene TRBV25-1 combines with J gene TRBJ1-5; the D is unclear. From germline, CDR1 is MGHDK and CDR2 SYGVNS. This CDR3 comprises 16 residues. V lost 3 bases, J lost 0 bases, and 12 bases lay in between. The variable domain in full, with the rest retrieved from reference TRBV25-1 and TRBJ1-5, is EADIYQTPRYLVIGTGKKITLECSQTMGHDKMYWYQQDPGMELHLIHYSYGVNSTEKGDLSSESTVSRIRTEHFPLTLESARPSHTSQYLCASSDATDHSNQPQHFGDGTRLSIL.

This clonotype has a single count. V usage is TRBV5-5 and J usage is TRBJ2-7, with TRBD1 matching 10 bases. CDR3 length: 16 residues. The V segment lost 6 bases and the J segment 2 bases; nucleotides outside the gene matches: 11. Germline-derived CDR1 and CDR2 are SGHKS and YYEKEE (reference sequence). In DNA form, the CDR3 reads TGTGCCAGCACCAACCTGGCCGGGACAGGGGCCTACGAGCAGTACTTC. Amino acid sequence: CASTNLAGTGAYEQYF.

The V and J genes are TRBV12-3 or TRBV12-4 and TRBJ1-5; a possible D gene is TRBD1 (5 bases). The CDR3 length is 13 residues. Trimming stripped 2 bases from V and 7 bases from J, with 9 bases between. CDR3 in DNA: TGTGCCAGCAGTTTATACGGGGGACAGCCCCAGCATTTT. It specifies CASSLYGGQPQHF.

This chain connects TRBV15 to TRBJ2-7; 10 positions match TRBD2. V lost 5 bases and J lost 5; bases outside the gene matches: 9. Germline CDR1 LNHNV, CDR2 YYDKDF (reference sequence). The CDR3 contains 15 residues. CDR3 sequence: CATSLLRLAGDEQYF. Here the CDR3 DNA reads TGTGCCACCAGCCTGTTGCGTCTAGCGGGAGACGAGCAGTACTTC.

CDR3 coding DNA: TGTGCCAGCAGTTTACGGGTCCCAAAACTGTTTTTT. Encoded protein: CASSLRVPKLFF. The J gene is TRBJ1-4, the V gene TRBV12-3 or TRBV12-4, with no clear D. The CDR3 is 12 amino acids. The V end was cut by 2 bases, the J end by 10 bases, with 8 bases between.

This clonotype was recorded many times. The chain links TRBV20-1 to TRBJ2-7; D possibly uses TRBD1 or TRBD2 (5 bases each). Germline V CDR1 and CDR2: DFQATT, SNEGSKA (reference sequence). Between the trimmed V and J ends, which lost 0 bases and 0 bases, there was a span of 15 bases. The CDR3 is made up of 16 amino acids. The DNA of the CDR3 is TGCAGTGCTAGAGATCACGTGAGGGGAAGCTCCTACGAGCAGTACTTC. It encodes CSARDHVRGSSYEQYF.

This clonotype was found a few times. The chain's CDR3 is CASSQGLHNEQFF. DNA for the CDR3: TGCGCCAGCAGCCAAGGACTCCACAATGAGCAGTTCTTC. J is TRBJ2-1 and V is TRBV4-1; no reliable D call. The CDR3 sequence is 13 residues long. Germline CDR1 MGHRA, CDR2 YSYEKL. V lost 1 base and J 5 bases, leaving 6 bases between the germline ends.

The CDR3 reads CSANRATNQPQHF. In DNA form, the CDR3 reads TGCAGTGCTAACAGGGCTACTAATCAGCCCCAGCATTTT. This chain joins TRBV20-1 and TRBJ1-5; a weak D match, TRBD1 (6 bases). The length of the CDR3 is 13 residues. Germline V gene data show CDR1 as DFQATT and CDR2 as SNEGSKA (reference sequence). The V end lost 4 bases, the J end lost 4 bases, and 11 bases lay between the germline ends.

The chain recombines TRBV15 with TRBJ2-3, with 7 nucleotides matching TRBD2. The trim removed 0 bases at V and 0 bases at J, leaving 0 bases unmatched. In germline, CDR1 is LNHNV, CDR2 YYDKDF (reference sequence). This CDR3 has 15 residues. As DNA, the CDR3 is TGTGCCACCAGCAGAGATAGCGGGAGCACAGATACGCAGTATTTT. Amino acids: CATSRDSGSTDTQYF.

V usage is TRBV18 and J usage is TRBJ2-3, with no clear D. The CDR3 is made up of 16 amino acids. V was shortened by 1 base and J by 2 bases, with 13 bases between the two germline ends. Germline CDR1 KGHSH, CDR2 LQKENI. CDR3 bases: TGTGCCAGCTCACCACGCACTCCAAAGACCACAGATACGCAGTATTTT. This translates into CASSPRTPKTTDTQYF.

Turning to this clonotype: Relative to the germline gene, one junction end is altered; a read error may explain this. The rearrangement uses TRBV12-3 or TRBV12-4 and TRBJ2-3; 8 nucleotides align to TRBD2. The CDR3 sequence is 16 residues long. CDR3 sequence (DNA): TGTGCCAGCAGTTTGTTTAGCGGGACTGACACAGATACGCATTATTTT. Translated, it gives CASSLFSGTDTDTHYF.

This clonotype came up many times. In DNA form, the CDR3 reads TGCAGTGCCATACAGGGATCGAACACCGGGGAGCTGTTTTTT. Its protein is CSAIQGSNTGELFF. This chain joins TRBV20-1 and TRBJ2-2, with D maybe TRBD1 (6 bases). V gave up 6 bases and J gave up 0 bases, with 11 bases separating them. The CDR3 covers 14 residues. Germline assignment: CDR1 DFQATT and CDR2 SNEGSKA (reference sequence).

About this clonotype: A much more abundant neighbour one base away suggests this may be a read error. CDR3 DNA sequence: TGCGCCAGCAGAGATAGGACGAATGGGGCCACCGTCCTGACTTTC. Protein product: CASRDRTNGATVLTF. The chain combines TRBV5-1 with TRBJ2-6; D is possibly TRBD1 (5 bases). This CDR3 has 15 amino acids. Germline V lookup: CDR1 SGHRS, CDR2 YFSETQ.

Turning to this clonotype: A much larger clone lies one base from this, so it may be a read error. The chain employs TRBV5-5 and TRBJ2-1; unclear D gene. Germline loops: CDR1 SGHKS, CDR2 YYEKEE (reference sequence). The CDR3 covers 13 residues. The CDR3 spells CASSYWLANDQFF. In DNA form, the CDR3 reads TGTGCCAGCAGCTATTGGTTGGCGAATGACCAGTTCTTC.

In this sample, this clonotype turned up many times. The rearrangement uses TRBV29-1 and TRBJ1-1; D gene uncertain. V lost 5 bases and J lost 8, with 12 bases in between. Per the germline V gene, CDR1 is SQVTM and CDR2 is ANQGSEA. The CDR3 runs 11 residues. CDR3: CSVTLATEAFF. The CDR3 DNA follows: TGCAGCGTTACGTTGGCAACAGAAGCTTTCTTT. Supplemented by reference TRBV29-1 and TRBJ1-1, the full variable domain reads SAVISQKPSRDICQRGTSLTIQCQVDSQVTMMFWYRQQPGQSLTLIATANQGSEATYESGFVIDKFPISRPNLTFSTLTVSNMSPEDSSIYLCSVTLATEAFFGQGTRLTVV.

The chain couples TRBV5-1 to TRBJ2-5; 8 bases line up with TRBD1. CDR1 and CDR2 (germline): SGHRS, YFSETQ. The CDR3 length is 13 residues. V lost 4 bases, J lost 6 bases, and 5 bases stayed unmatched. CDR3 in amino acids: CASSNGQGQTQYF. The CDR3, as DNA: TGCGCCAGCAGCAACGGACAGGGACAGACCCAGTACTTC. Variable domain in full (rest from reference TRBV5-1 and TRBJ2-5): KAGVTQTPRYLIKTRGQQVTLSCSPISGHRSVSWYQQTPGQGLQFLFEYFSETQRNKGNFPGRFSGRQFSNSRSEMNVSTLELGDSALYLCASSNGQGQTQYFGPGTRLLVL.

The table lists this clonotype with a few counts. The V call is TRBV25-1, the J call TRBJ1-2; D unclear. Germline values: CDR1 MGHDK, CDR2 SYGVNS. The CDR3 is made up of 12 amino acids. V was cut by 1 base and J by 8 bases, with 8 bases left in between. DNA for the CDR3: TGTGCCAGCAGTGAATGGGTGAAGGGCTACACCTTC. As protein: CASSEWVKGYTF.

This clonotype occurred many times. The chain joins TRBV7-9 to TRBJ2-1; 7 bases match TRBD2. Germline CDR1 SEHNR, CDR2 FQNEAQ (reference sequence). V lost 0 bases and J lost 7; bases outside the gene matches: 6. This CDR3 has 15 residues. Written as DNA, the CDR3 is TGTGCCAGCAGCTTAGCGGGAGGGCCCTTAAATGAGCAGTTCTTC. As protein: CASSLAGGPLNEQFF.

This chain uses TRBV18 with TRBJ1-1; TRBD1 matches 7 bases. The CDR3 totals 17 residues. CDR1 and CDR2 (germline): KGHSH, LQKENI. V was pared by 3 bases and J by 1 base, with 11 bases of the junction left unmatched. The CDR3 region has the DNA TGTGCCAGCTCACCCCCTCACCCACAGGGGACGAACACTGAAGCTTTCTTT. It yields the protein CASSPPHPQGTNTEAFF.

Note on this clonotype: Possible read error: a much larger clone is one base away. The CDR3 DNA follows: TGCGCCAGCAGCGCGGGACACGAGACCCAGTACTTC. Encoded protein: CASSAGHETQYF. The chain employs TRBV5-1 and TRBJ2-5; D tentatively fits TRBD1 or TRBD2 (6 bases each). V lost 4 bases and J 5 bases, leaving 9 bases between the germline ends. This CDR3 spans 12 amino acids. From germline, CDR1 is SGHRS and CDR2 YFSETQ. Looking up the rest from reference TRBV5-1 and TRBJ2-5 gives the full variable domain: KAGVTQTPRYLIKTRGQQVTLSCSPISGHRSVSWYQQTPGQGLQFLFEYFSETQRNKGNFPGRFSGRQFSNSRSEMNVSTLELGDSALYLCASSAGHETQYFGPGTRLLVL.

This chain links TRBV29-1 with TRBJ2-3, with 9 positions matching TRBD2. There are 15 residues in the CDR3. Germline assignment: CDR1 SQVTM and CDR2 ANQGSEA. The trim removed 0 bases at V and 4 bases at J, leaving 5 bases unmatched. For the CDR3, the DNA is TGCAGCGTTGAAGATCTTGGCGGGAGGGCAGATACGCAGTATTTT. It encodes CSVEDLGGRADTQYF.

This clonotype was counted only a few times. The V call is TRBV7-2, the J call TRBJ1-6, with D tentatively TRBD1 (5 bases). Per the germline V gene, CDR1 is SGHTA and CDR2 is FQGNSA. Trimming took off 5 bases at V and 9 bases at J, with 17 bases between the two ends. CDR3 length: 15 amino acids. CDR3 sequence reads: CASSHDPTGGSPLHF. In DNA, the CDR3 is TGTGCCAGCAGCCACGACCCCACCGGGGGTTCACCCCTCCACTTT.

This clonotype was seen more than once but under ten times. The V call is TRBV9, the J call TRBJ2-7; 7 nucleotides agree with TRBD1. Looked up from germline, CDR1 is SGDLS and CDR2 is YYNGEE. This CDR3 spans 17 amino acids. After removal of 0 bases from V and 5 bases from J, the junction contained 14 bases not matched to a gene. The DNA of the CDR3 is TGTGCCAGCAGCGTAGGGGGGCCCCGGGACAGATTCAACGAGCAGTACTTC. Translated: CASSVGGPRDRFNEQYF.

The V and J genes are TRBV5-4 and TRBJ2-5; 8 nucleotides align to TRBD2. The germline V gene has CDR1 SGHNT and CDR2 YYREEE (reference sequence). Losses at the gene ends were 4 bases for V and 0 bases for J; bases not matched to a gene: 8. The CDR3 extends over 16 amino acids. This CDR3 reads CASSPLVAGNQETQYF. CDR3 in DNA: TGTGCCAGCAGCCCACTAGTAGCGGGAAACCAAGAGACCCAGTACTTC. Complete variable domain (other parts from reference TRBV5-4 and TRBJ2-5): ETGVTQSPTHLIKTRGQQVTLRCSSQSGHNTVSWYQQALGQGPQFIFQYYREEENGRGNFPPRFSGLQFPNYSSELNVNALELDDSALYLCASSPLVAGNQETQYFGPGTRLLVL.

This clonotype was counted only a few times. This chain links TRBV3-1 with TRBJ1-5; a possible D gene is TRBD1 (6 bases). CDR1 LGHDT and CDR2 YNNKEL come from the germline V gene (reference sequence). The CDR3 loop spans 15 amino acids. The ends were cut back, 1 base at V and 5 bases at J, with 12 bases in the middle. The CDR3 DNA reads as TGTGCCAGCAGCCAAGCGTCAGGGGCACATCAGCCCCAGCATTTT. As protein: CASSQASGAHQPQHF.

This clonotype was detected many times. The chain couples TRBV24-1 to TRBJ2-1, with D unresolved. V gave up 5 bases and J gave up 5 bases, with 12 bases separating them. This CDR3 comprises 14 residues. Germline CDR1 reads KGHDR; CDR2 reads SFDVKD. The CDR3 DNA sequence: TGTGCCACCAGTGCTGCCAGCTCTAACAATGAGCAGTTCTTC. This gives the protein CATSAASSNNEQFF.

This clonotype has only a few counts. J is TRBJ1-6 and V is TRBV12-3 or TRBV12-4, with D unclear. With 3 bases removed from V and 7 bases from J, the gap between germline ends came to 10 bases. CDR3 length equals 14 residues. This CDR3 is CASSLRERNSPLHF. For the CDR3, the DNA is TGTGCCAGCAGTTTGAGGGAAAGGAATTCACCCCTCCACTTT.

This chain connects TRBV7-9 to TRBJ2-1; 11 bases line up with TRBD1. Per germline, CDR1 SEHNR and CDR2 FQNEAQ (reference sequence). The ends lost 8 bases at V and 8 bases at J; junction bases unmatched: 11. This CDR3 region has 15 residues. The CDR3 spells CASQRGDRGFDEQFF. CDR3 DNA sequence: TGTGCCAGCCAAAGGGGGGACAGGGGGTTCGATGAGCAGTTCTTC.

This sequence joins TRBV25-1 and TRBJ2-7, with D possibly TRBD2 on 6 matching bases. The V gene's germline CDR1 is MGHDK and CDR2 SYGVNS. V dropped 6 bases and J dropped 4 bases, with 13 bases sitting between them. This CDR3 contains 13 residues. The CDR3 loop is CASRRDGDYEQYF. In nucleotides, the CDR3 is TGTGCCAGCAGGCGGGACGGCGATTACGAGCAGTACTTC.